Following are 23 T cell receptor beta chains from one sample sequenced in a study of brain T cells in children with intractable seizures. Time point meaning: blood from clinic visit 5 months post-surgery; TSC patient then seizure free. TCRdb keeps only in-frame clones here, not all; method: immunoSEQ multiplex PCR. The table shows hundreds of thousands of clones, with more than 85% occurring only once. This specimen was peripheral blood, taken less than 6 months after surgery. The origin of the receptors is a boy under two years old with tuberous sclerosis and intractable seizures.

The chain joins TRBV7-3 to TRBJ2-7; TRBD1 matches 11 bases. The CDR3 contains 16 residues. The V segment lost 5 bases and the J segment 0 bases; nucleotides outside the gene matches: 6. Germline CDR1 SGHTA, CDR2 FQGTGA. The CDR3 DNA sequence: TGTGCCAGCAGCACAACCGGGACAGGGGGCTCCTACGAGCAGTACTTC. This codes for CASSTTGTGGSYEQYF.

The J gene is TRBJ1-5, the V gene TRBV27, with D perhaps TRBD1 (6 bases). CDR1 is MNHEY, CDR2 SMNVEV, per germline (reference sequence). V was pared by 1 base and J by 4 bases, with 11 bases between. The CDR3 consists of 15 residues. The CDR3 region has the DNA TGTGCCAGCAGTTTATATACAGGGTTGAATCAGCCCCAGCATTTT. Encoded protein: CASSLYTGLNQPQHF.

About this clone: This specimen includes other DNA sequences encoding the same CDR3. The CDR3 DNA follows: TGTGCCAGCAGCACTAGCGGCTACGAGCAGTACTTC. Its protein product is CASSTSGYEQYF. The rearrangement joins TRBV12-3 or TRBV12-4 to TRBJ2-7, with 8 bases that match TRBD2. The CDR3 runs to 12 residues. V shed 6 bases, J shed 3 bases, and the junction held 1 base outside the gene matches.

This clone occurred a few times. The chain combines TRBV2 with TRBJ2-2; D is unresolved. Germline-derived CDR1 and CDR2 are SNHLY and FYNNEI. There are 10 residues in the CDR3. Trimming removed 7 bases from V and 6 bases from J, with 3 bases in between. CDR3 loop: CASMAGELFF. CDR3 bases: TGTGCCAGCATGGCCGGGGAGCTGTTTTTT.

The V gene is TRBV5-6, the J gene TRBJ2-1; D is undetermined. CDR1 is SGHDT and CDR2 is YYEEEE in the germline V gene. Trimming stripped 4 bases from V and 9 bases from J, with 11 bases between. The CDR3 totals 12 residues. Written as DNA, the CDR3 is TGTGCCAGCAGCCTTCTAGGCTTTGAGCAGTTCTTC. It codes for CASSLLGFEQFF.

The gene calls are TRBV4-1 and TRBJ2-7, with TRBD1 matching 10 bases. In germline, CDR1 is MGHRA, CDR2 YSYEKL. After removal of 0 bases from V and 5 bases from J, the junction contained 7 bases not matched to a gene. The CDR3 is 16 amino acids. This CDR3 reads CASSQDAPGTGDEQYF. The CDR3 DNA reads as TGCGCCAGCAGCCAAGATGCCCCGGGGACAGGGGACGAGCAGTACTTC.

The V call is TRBV5-4, the J call TRBJ2-7; D is ambiguous. CDR3 size: 15 residues. V was trimmed by 0 bases and J by 2 bases, leaving 12 bases between them. Per germline, CDR1 SGHNT and CDR2 YYREEE (reference sequence). CDR3 loop: CASSLGPSSTYEQYF. CDR3 in DNA: TGTGCCAGCAGCTTGGGTCCTTCGTCAACCTACGAGCAGTACTTC.

This chain joins TRBV30 and TRBJ2-7, with D possibly matching TRBD2 (6 bases). With 0 bases removed from V and 3 bases from J, the gap between germline ends came to 12 bases. The germline V gene has CDR1 GTSNPN and CDR2 SVGIG (reference sequence). The CDR3 has 14 amino acids. The chain's CDR3 is CAWSVFWGGYEQYF. The CDR3 nucleotides read TGTGCCTGGAGTGTATTCTGGGGAGGCTACGAGCAGTACTTC.

The CDR3 region has the DNA TGTGCCAGCAGCCCCGCCACTAGCGGGAGCAACATTCAGTACTTC. Translation: CASSPATSGSNIQYF. The J gene is TRBJ2-4, the V gene TRBV3-1 (or the pseudogene TRBV3-2), with 11 bases matching TRBD2. Per the germline V gene, CDR1 is LGHDT and CDR2 is YNNKEL (reference sequence). Trimming at V came to 4 bases and at J to 7 bases, leaving 6 bases not matched to a gene. The CDR3 is 15 residues long.

This sequence joins TRBV11-1 and TRBJ2-2; D is undetermined. The V end was cut by 4 bases, the J end by 3 bases, with 6 bases between. Germline values: CDR1 SGHAT, CDR2 FQDESV (reference sequence). The length of the CDR3 is 13 residues. CDR3 region: CASSSSYTGELFF. The CDR3 bases are TGTGCCAGCAGCTCGTCCTACACCGGGGAGCTGTTTTTT.

This clone was picked up one time. The chain joins TRBV7-9 to TRBJ2-3; 8 nucleotides match TRBD1. The V and J ends lost 1 base and 2 bases, in that order; junction bases with no gene match: 8. The CDR3 runs 17 residues. Germline CDR1 and CDR2: SEHNR and FQNEAQ (reference sequence). The CDR3 loop is CASSLDRTGKDTDTQYF. The CDR3 DNA follows: TGTGCCAGCAGCTTAGATCGGACAGGGAAAGACACAGATACGCAGTATTTT.

The rearrangement joins TRBV7-6 to TRBJ1-4; D not certain. The CDR3 sequence is 17 residues long. Trimming took 1 base from V and 0 from J, leaving 12 bases between them. The germline V gene has CDR1 SGHVS and CDR2 FNYEAQ. CDR3 in amino acids: CASSLDFSGTTNEKLFF. The CDR3 DNA follows: TGTGCCAGCAGCTTAGACTTTTCGGGGACAACTAATGAAAAACTGTTTTTT. The whole variable domain, remainder taken from reference TRBV7-6 and TRBJ1-4, is GAGVSQSPRYKVTKRGQDVALRCDPISGHVSLYWYRQALGQGPEFLTYFNYEAQQDKSGLPNDRFSAERPEGSISTLTIQRTEQRDSAMYRCASSLDFSGTTNEKLFFGSGTQLSVL.

For the CDR3, the DNA is TGTGCCAGCAGCCCAGCACTTTCCTACGAGCAGTACTTC. It codes for CASSPALSYEQYF. The V and J genes are TRBV14 and TRBJ2-7, with D unresolved. This CDR3 has 13 residues. In germline, CDR1 is SGHDN, CDR2 FVKESK. Trimming took 4 bases from V and 1 from J, leaving 8 bases between them.

The chain recombines TRBV7-9 with TRBJ2-3; maybe TRBD1 (6 bases). The CDR3 is made up of 16 amino acids. The ends were cut back, 4 bases at V and 2 bases at J, with 16 bases in the middle. Germline lookup yields CDR1 SEHNR and CDR2 FQNEAQ (reference sequence). The CDR3 sequence is CASSYRQDPNTDTQYF. CDR3 nucleotides: TGTGCCAGCAGCTATCGACAGGACCCAAACACAGATACGCAGTATTTT.

The V and J genes are TRBV5-1 and TRBJ1-3; 11 bases fit TRBD1. Germline V gene data show CDR1 as SGHRS and CDR2 as YFSETQ. V shed 4 bases and J 0 bases; nucleotides not matched to a gene: 6. CDR3 length equals 17 residues. The CDR3: CASSDSGTGGSGNTIYF. CDR3 nucleotide sequence: TGCGCCAGCAGCGATTCCGGGACAGGGGGCTCTGGAAACACCATATATTTT. The full variable domain, completed using reference TRBV5-1 and TRBJ1-3, is KAGVTQTPRYLIKTRGQQVTLSCSPISGHRSVSWYQQTPGQGLQFLFEYFSETQRNKGNFPGRFSGRQFSNSRSEMNVSTLELGDSALYLCASSDSGTGGSGNTIYFGEGSWLTVV.

The chain is built from TRBV5-1 and TRBJ2-3; the D gene is possibly TRBD1 (5 bases). CDR1 SGHRS and CDR2 YFSETQ come from the germline V gene. CDR3 length equals 18 residues. V lost 4 bases and J lost 1, with 22 bases in between. The CDR3 protein is CASSLDVAKGQGTDTQYF. As DNA, the CDR3 is TGCGCCAGCAGCCTGGACGTTGCTAAAGGACAAGGCACAGATACGCAGTATTTT.

The chain has TRBV18 and TRBJ1-6; TRBD1 might be the D (6 bases). V was shortened by 3 bases and J by 0 bases, with 21 bases between the two germline ends. CDR3 size: 20 residues. The germline V gene has CDR1 KGHSH and CDR2 LQKENI. The CDR3, as DNA: TGTGCCAGCTCACCGACAGGACTGACGGCGGCTACCTCCTATAATTCACCCCTCCACTTT. Translated: CASSPTGLTAATSYNSPLHF.

The rearrangement links TRBV27 to TRBJ2-7; D call uncertain. The CDR3 contains 13 residues. Germline assignment: CDR1 MNHEY and CDR2 SMNVEV (reference sequence). Trimming pared 5 bases from V and 6 bases from J, leaving 14 bases between. CDR3 DNA: TGTGCCAGCAGTCCCCTTAGGATGGGCGAGCAGTACTTC. It yields the protein CASSPLRMGEQYF.

The rearrangement joins TRBV2 to TRBJ2-7; D gene ambiguous. Germline values: CDR1 SNHLY, CDR2 FYNNEI. The V gene lost 7 bases and the J gene lost 3 bases, with 7 bases spanning the gap. The CDR3 length is 11 residues. CDR3 sequence reads: CASTSSYEQYF. CDR3 coding DNA: TGTGCCAGCACCAGCAGCTACGAGCAGTACTTC.

This clone was counted only a few times. The gene calls are TRBV29-1 and TRBJ2-7; TRBD1 matches at 9 bases. Germline loops: CDR1 SQVTM, CDR2 ANQGSEA. This CDR3 has 13 residues. After removal of 3 bases from V and 7 bases from J, the junction contained 7 bases not matched to a gene. The DNA for the CDR3 is TGCAGCGTTGAGGGGACAGGGTGGTGGGAGCAGTACTTC. Protein product: CSVEGTGWWEQYF.

The chain carries TRBV5-4 and TRBJ2-5; TRBD2 matches at 7 bases. This CDR3 is built from 15 residues. Germline-derived CDR1 and CDR2 are SGHNT and YYREEE (reference sequence). V gave up 3 bases and J gave up 5 bases; unmatched junction bases: 10. The CDR3 reads CASSSIGGRDETQYF. The CDR3 nucleotides read TGTGCCAGCAGCTCCATCGGTGGGAGGGACGAGACCCAGTACTTC.

V gene TRBV7-9 combines with J gene TRBJ2-1; tentative D call: TRBD2 (6 bases). This CDR3 is built from 16 residues. V lost 1 base to trimming and J lost 5 bases, with 15 bases between them. Germline V gene lookup returns CDR1 SEHNR and CDR2 FQNEAQ (reference sequence). For the CDR3, the DNA is TGTGCCAGCAGCTTAGTGGGGCGGGGCCGGGACAATGAGCAGTTCTTC. Protein sequence: CASSLVGRGRDNEQFF.

V usage is TRBV7-8 and J usage is TRBJ2-7, with TRBD1 matching 10 bases. Germline CDR1 SGHVS, CDR2 FQNEAQ. V dropped 2 bases and J dropped 0; count of bases not matched to a gene: 13. This CDR3 has 19 amino acids. Here the CDR3 reads CASSLPRTGGAWTSYEQYF. The CDR3, as DNA: TGTGCCAGCAGCTTACCCCGGACAGGGGGGGCCTGGACCTCCTACGAGCAGTACTTC.